This T cell receptor beta chain was recorded in a study of regulatory T cells in long-lasting Graves disease. Whole-study findings and limits: Persistent patients shared more public clonotypes (roughly 2,800) than new patients (roughly 970). Persistent Graves' patients possessed reduced TCR diversity relative to recently diagnosed ones.

CDR3 length: 13 residues. Germline V gene lookup returns CDR1 DFQATT and CDR2 SNEGSKA (reference sequence). Sample time point: persistent/refractory GD, antithyroid drugs over 5 years with positive TRAb. PBMC-derived RNA was used for the TCR library. American Thyroid Association guidelines were used to diagnose Graves' disease. The table lists this clonotype with a few counts. Its cognate antigen is unknown. Building of the TCR beta libraries involved iRepertoire HTBI primers and Arm-PCR of CDR3 regions. TCRdb independently ran MiXCR on the multiplex PCR reads; one entry per CDR3 protein. The sample lists more than 350,000 distinct CDR3 sequences, roughly a fifth occurring once.

This sequence joins TRBV20-1 and TRBJ1-1; D remains ambiguous. The sequences come from peripheral blood mononuclear cells (PBMCs), collected when the disease was refractory, from a patient treated with antithyroid drugs. This clonotype was sampled from a female donor with Graves disease. The CDR3, as DNA: TGCTCAGAGGGCGGGAGACAAGGAACTGAAGCTTTCTTT. The encoded protein is CSEGGRQGTEAFF.